This TCR beta chain was identified during a study of blood T cell repertoires in COVID-19. Participants, about 18 to 100 years old, spanned fewer than 30 US areas. For recovered donors of Cohort 3, there were two negative PCRs, clearance, or symptom resolution. Germline loops: CDR1 MNHEY, CDR2 SVGAGI. This CDR3 is 15 amino acids long. V gave up 4 bases and J gave up 3 bases; unmatched junction bases: 5. Sequencing used immunoSEQ multiplex PCR; TCRdb keeps in-frame clones, though not all of them. The data show under 300,000 clones, about 85% seen once. V is TRBV6-5 and J is TRBJ1-5; 8 nucleotides align to TRBD1. This sequence originates from a woman aged 50 to 65 who had recovered from COVID-19. Specimen: PBMCs or T cells enriched from blood (not recorded which). CDR3 loop: CASSSTTGANQPQHF. CDR3 sequence (DNA): TGTGCCAGCAGTTCAACGACAGGGGCCAATCAGCCCCAGCATTTT.